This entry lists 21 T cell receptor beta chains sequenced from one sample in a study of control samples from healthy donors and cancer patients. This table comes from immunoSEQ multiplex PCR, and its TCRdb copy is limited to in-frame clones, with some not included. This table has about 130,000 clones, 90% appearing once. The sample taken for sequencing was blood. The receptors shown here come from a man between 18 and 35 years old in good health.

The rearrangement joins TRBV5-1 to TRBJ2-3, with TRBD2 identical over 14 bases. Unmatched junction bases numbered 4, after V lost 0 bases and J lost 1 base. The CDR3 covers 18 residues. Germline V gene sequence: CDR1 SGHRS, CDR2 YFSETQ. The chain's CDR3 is CASSLGTGLAGGTDTQYF. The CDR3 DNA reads TGCGCCAGCAGCTTGGGGACGGGACTAGCGGGGGGCACAGATACGCAGTATTTT.

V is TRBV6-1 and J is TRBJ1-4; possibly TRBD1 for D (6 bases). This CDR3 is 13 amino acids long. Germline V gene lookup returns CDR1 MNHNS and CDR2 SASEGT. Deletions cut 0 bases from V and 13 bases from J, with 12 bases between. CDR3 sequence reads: CASSEAWGGVLFF. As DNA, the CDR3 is TGTGCCAGCAGTGAAGCGTGGGGGGGCGTACTGTTTTTT.

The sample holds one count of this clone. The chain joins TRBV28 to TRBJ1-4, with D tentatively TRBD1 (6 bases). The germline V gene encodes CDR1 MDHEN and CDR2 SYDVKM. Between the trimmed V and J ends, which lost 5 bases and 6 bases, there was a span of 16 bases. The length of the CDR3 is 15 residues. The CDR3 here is CASSSPGGKYEKLFF. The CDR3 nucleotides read TGTGCCAGCAGTAGTCCCGGGGGCAAGTATGAAAAACTGTTTTTT.

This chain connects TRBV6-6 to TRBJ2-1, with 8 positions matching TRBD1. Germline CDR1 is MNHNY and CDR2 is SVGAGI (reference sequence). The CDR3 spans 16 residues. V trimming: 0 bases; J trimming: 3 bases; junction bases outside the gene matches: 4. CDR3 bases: TGTGCCAGCAGTTACTCGGGACAGGTTCTCTACAATGAGCAGTTCTTC. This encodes CASSYSGQVLYNEQFF.

The CDR3: CASSLGGWDNEQFF. In nucleotides, the CDR3 is TGTGCCAGCAGTTTAGGGGGATGGGACAATGAGCAGTTCTTC. The chain combines TRBV27 with TRBJ2-1; D could derive from TRBD1 or TRBD2 (5 bases each). V gave up 2 bases and J gave up 5 bases, with 10 bases separating them. Germline-derived CDR1 and CDR2 are MNHEY and SMNVEV (reference sequence). This CDR3 contains 14 residues.

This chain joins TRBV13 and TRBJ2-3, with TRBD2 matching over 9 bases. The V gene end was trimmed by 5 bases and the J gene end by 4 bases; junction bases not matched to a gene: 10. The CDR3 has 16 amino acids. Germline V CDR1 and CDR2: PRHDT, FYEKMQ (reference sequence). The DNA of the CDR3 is TGTGCCAGCAGCCTTAAAGGGACTAGCAGCGCAGATACGCAGTATTTT. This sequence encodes CASSLKGTSSADTQYF.

Here the CDR3 DNA reads TGTGCCAGCAGTAACGGACAGGGGGTCGTTTACGTC. Translated: CASSNGQGVVYV. The chain employs TRBV6-5 and TRBJ2-7; TRBD1 matches 10 bases. Germline values: CDR1 MNHEY, CDR2 SVGAGI. The CDR3 runs 12 residues. V lost 5 bases, J lost 13 bases, and 8 bases stayed unmatched.

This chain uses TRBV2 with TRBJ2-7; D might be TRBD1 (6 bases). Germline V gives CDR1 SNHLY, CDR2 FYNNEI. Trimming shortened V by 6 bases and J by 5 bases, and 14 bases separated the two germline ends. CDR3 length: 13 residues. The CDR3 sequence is CASRRTGSHEQYV. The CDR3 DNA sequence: TGTGCCAGCAGGCGTACAGGGTCCCACGAGCAGTACGTC.

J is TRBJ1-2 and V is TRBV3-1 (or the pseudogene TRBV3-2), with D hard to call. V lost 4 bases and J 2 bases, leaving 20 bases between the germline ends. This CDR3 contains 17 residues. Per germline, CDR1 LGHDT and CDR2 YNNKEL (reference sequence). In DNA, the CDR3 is TGTGCCAGCAGCCGAACTATCCCGGGAGATCGAAACTATGGCTACACCTTC. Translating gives CASSRTIPGDRNYGYTF.

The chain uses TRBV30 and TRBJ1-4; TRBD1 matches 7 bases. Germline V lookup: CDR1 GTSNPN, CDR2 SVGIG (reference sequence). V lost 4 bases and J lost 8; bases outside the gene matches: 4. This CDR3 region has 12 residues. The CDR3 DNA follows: TGTGCCTGGAAGGGGGCAGGAGAAAAACTGTTTTTT. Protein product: CAWKGAGEKLFF.

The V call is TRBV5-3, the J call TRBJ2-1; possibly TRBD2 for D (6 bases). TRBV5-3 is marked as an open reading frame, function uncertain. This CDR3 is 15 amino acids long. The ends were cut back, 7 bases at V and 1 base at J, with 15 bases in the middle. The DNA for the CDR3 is TGTGCCAGAGTTAAAGCGGGCCCTTCCTACAATGAGCAGTTCTTC. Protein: CARVKAGPSYNEQFF.

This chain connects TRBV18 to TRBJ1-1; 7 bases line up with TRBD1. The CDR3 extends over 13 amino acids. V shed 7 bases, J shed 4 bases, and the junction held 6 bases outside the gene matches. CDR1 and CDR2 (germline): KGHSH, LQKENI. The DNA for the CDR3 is TGTGCCAGCTGCACAGGGGCCGGCACTGAAGCTTTCTTT. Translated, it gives CASCTGAGTEAFF.

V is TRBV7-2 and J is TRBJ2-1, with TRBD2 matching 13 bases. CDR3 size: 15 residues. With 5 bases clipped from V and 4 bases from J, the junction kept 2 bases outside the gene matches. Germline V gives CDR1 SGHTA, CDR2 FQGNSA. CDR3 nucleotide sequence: TGTGCCAGCAGCAAACTAGCGGGAGGGTACAATGAGCAGTTCTTC. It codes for CASSKLAGGYNEQFF. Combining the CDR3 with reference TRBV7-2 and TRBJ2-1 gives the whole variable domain GAGVSQSPSNKVTEKGKDVELRCDPISGHTALYWYRQSLGQGLEFLIYFQGNSAPDKSGLPSDRFSAERTGGSVSTLTIQRTQQEDSAVYLCASSKLAGGYNEQFFGPGTRLTVL.

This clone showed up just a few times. The CDR3 DNA sequence: TGTGCCAGCAGTTCGACCGGTGGGGGCGTAGGCTACACCTTC. This encodes CASSSTGGGVGYTF. This chain joins TRBV7-9 and TRBJ1-2; a possible D gene is TRBD1 (6 bases). Per germline, CDR1 SEHNR and CDR2 FQNEAQ (reference sequence). This CDR3 comprises 14 residues. V was pared by 6 bases and J by 8 bases, with 19 bases between.

Here the CDR3 reads CASSATGVSSGYTF. CDR3 sequence (DNA): TGTGCCAGCAGCGCAACAGGGGTATCCTCTGGCTACACCTTC. The J gene is TRBJ1-2, the V gene TRBV7-2; 7 bases agree with TRBD1. CDR3 length equals 14 residues. The germline CDR1 and CDR2 sequences are SGHTA and FQGNSA. Unmatched junction bases numbered 10, after V lost 5 bases and J lost 7 bases.

Here the CDR3 reads CASSPGTGGSDEQYF. CDR3 in DNA: TGCGCCAGCAGCCCTGGGACAGGGGGCTCTGACGAGCAGTACTTC. The chain joins TRBV5-1 to TRBJ2-7; TRBD1 matches 12 bases. The junction had 7 bases not matched to a gene; V was cut back by 4 bases and J by 5 bases. The CDR3 has 15 residues. The germline V gene has CDR1 SGHRS and CDR2 YFSETQ.

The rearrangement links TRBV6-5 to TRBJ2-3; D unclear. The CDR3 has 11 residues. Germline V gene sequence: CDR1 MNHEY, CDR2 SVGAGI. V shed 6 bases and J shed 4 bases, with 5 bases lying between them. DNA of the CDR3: TGTGCCAGCAGCTGGGCAGATACGCAGTATTTT. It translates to CASSWADTQYF.

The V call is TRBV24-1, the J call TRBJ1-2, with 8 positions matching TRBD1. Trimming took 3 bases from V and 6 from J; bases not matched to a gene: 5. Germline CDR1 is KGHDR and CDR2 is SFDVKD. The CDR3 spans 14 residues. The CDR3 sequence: CATSDGRGPDGYTF. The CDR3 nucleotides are TGTGCCACCAGTGATGGCAGGGGGCCGGATGGCTACACCTTC.

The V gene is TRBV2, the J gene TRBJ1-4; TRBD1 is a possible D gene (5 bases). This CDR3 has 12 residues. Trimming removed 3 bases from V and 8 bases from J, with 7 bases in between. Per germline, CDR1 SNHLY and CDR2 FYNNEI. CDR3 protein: CASSEQGEKLFF. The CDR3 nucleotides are TGTGCCAGCAGTGAGCAGGGCGAAAAACTGTTTTTT.

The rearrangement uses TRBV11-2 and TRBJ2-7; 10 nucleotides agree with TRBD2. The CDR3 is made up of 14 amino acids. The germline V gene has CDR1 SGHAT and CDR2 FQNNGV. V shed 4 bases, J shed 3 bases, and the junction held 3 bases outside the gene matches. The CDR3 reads CASSSPSGSYEQYV. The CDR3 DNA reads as TGTGCCAGCAGCTCCCCTAGCGGGAGCTACGAGCAGTACGTC.

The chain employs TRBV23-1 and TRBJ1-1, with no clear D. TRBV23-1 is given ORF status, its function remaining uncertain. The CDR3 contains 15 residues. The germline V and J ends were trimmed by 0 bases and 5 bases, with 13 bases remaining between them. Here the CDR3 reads CASSQSARLWTEAFF. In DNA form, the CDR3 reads TGCGCCAGCAGTCAATCGGCTCGGTTATGGACTGAAGCTTTCTTT.